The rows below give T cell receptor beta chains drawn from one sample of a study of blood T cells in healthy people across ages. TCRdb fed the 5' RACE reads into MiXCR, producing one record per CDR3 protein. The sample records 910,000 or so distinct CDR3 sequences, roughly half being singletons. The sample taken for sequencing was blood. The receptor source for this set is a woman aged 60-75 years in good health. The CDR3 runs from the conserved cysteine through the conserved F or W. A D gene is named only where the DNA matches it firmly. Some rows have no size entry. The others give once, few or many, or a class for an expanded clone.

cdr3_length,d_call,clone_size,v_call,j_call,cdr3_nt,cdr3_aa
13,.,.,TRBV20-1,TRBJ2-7,TGCAGTGCTGGACGGGACACCCCCTACGAGCAGTACTTC,CSAGRDTPYEQYF
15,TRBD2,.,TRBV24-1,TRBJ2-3,TGTGCCACCAGTGGGGGTGGACTAGTGGCAGATACGCAGTATTTT,CATSGGGLVADTQYF
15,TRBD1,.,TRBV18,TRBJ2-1,TGTGCCAGCTCGCAAGACAGGGTGGTTAGTAATGAGCAGTTCTTC,CASSQDRVVSNEQFF
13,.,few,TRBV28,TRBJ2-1,TGTGCCAGCAGTGTAAGGGGACTCAATGAGCAGTTCTTC,CASSVRGLNEQFF
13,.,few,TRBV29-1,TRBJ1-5,TGCAGCGTAGGATGGGGTAGCAATCAGCCCCAGCATTTT,CSVGWGSNQPQHF
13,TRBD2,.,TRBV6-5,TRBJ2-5,TGTGCCAGCAGAACGGGGGGGTTTGAGACCCAGTACTTC,CASRTGGFETQYF
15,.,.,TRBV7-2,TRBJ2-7,TGTGCCAGCAGCTTAACCCAGGGTACGATCTACGAGCAGTACTTC,CASSLTQGTIYEQYF
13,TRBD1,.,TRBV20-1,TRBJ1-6,TGCAGTGCCGACAGGGGAGGGTTTTCACCCCTCCACTTT,CSADRGGFSPLHF
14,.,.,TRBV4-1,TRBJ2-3,TGCGCCAGCAGTCGCGGAGAGGGCACAGATACGCAGTATTTT,CASSRGEGTDTQYF
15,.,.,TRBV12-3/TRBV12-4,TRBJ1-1,TGTGCCAGCAACCTCTTGGGGGGAGAGGGCACTGAAGCTTTCTTT,CASNLLGGEGTEAFF
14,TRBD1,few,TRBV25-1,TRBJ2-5,TGTGCCAGCTCGACAGGGGTGGTCCAAGAGACCCAGTACTTC,CASSTGVVQETQYF
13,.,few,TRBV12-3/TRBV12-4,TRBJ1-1,TGTGCCAGCGGATTACAGATGAACACTGAAGCTTTCTTT,CASGLQMNTEAFF
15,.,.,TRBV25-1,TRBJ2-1,TGTGCCAGCAGTGAACACGCGGCGGGGAACAATGAGCAGTTCTTC,CASSEHAAGNNEQFF
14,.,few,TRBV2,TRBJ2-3,TGTGCCAGCAGTGGTCTCCGGGGGACAGATACGCAGTATTTT,CASSGLRGTDTQYF
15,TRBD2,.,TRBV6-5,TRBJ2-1,TGTGCCAGCAGTTACGGGGCGGGAGTTAACAATGAGCAGTTCTTC,CASSYGAGVNNEQFF
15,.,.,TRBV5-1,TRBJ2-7,TGCGTCAGCAGCTTGGATCCGCGGAGTCCCTACGAGCAGTACTTC,CVSSLDPRSPYEQYF
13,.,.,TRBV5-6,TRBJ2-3,TGTGCCAGCAGCGGCTACTCGGTAGATACGCAGTATTTT,CASSGYSVDTQYF
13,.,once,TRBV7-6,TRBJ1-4,TGTGCCAGCAGCTTAGATTCCTTAGACGGGCTGTTTTTT,CASSLDSLDGLFF
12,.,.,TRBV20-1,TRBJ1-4,TGCAGCTCACAGGCGAGGGGTGAAAAACTGTTTTTT,CSSQARGEKLFF
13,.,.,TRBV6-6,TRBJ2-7,TGTGCCAGCAGTTACTCGTTAGTAGGCGAGCAGTACTTC,CASSYSLVGEQYF
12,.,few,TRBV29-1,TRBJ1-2,TGCAGCGTTGGCTCCACAGGGAAGGGCTACACCTTC,CSVGSTGKGYTF
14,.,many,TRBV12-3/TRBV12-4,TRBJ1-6,TGTGCCAGCAGTTTAGGTCTGACTAATTCACCCCTCCACTTT,CASSLGLTNSPLHF
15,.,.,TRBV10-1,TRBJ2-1,TGCGCCAGCAGTGAGGGGTTGAGCTCCTACAATGAGCAGTTCTTC,CASSEGLSSYNEQFF
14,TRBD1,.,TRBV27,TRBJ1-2,TGTGCCAGCAGTTTCGGGACAGGGCATAGTGGCTACACCTTC,CASSFGTGHSGYTF
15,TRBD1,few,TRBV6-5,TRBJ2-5,TGTGCCAGCAGACCTGACAGGGCTCCCCCAGAGACCCAGTACTTC,CASRPDRAPPETQYF
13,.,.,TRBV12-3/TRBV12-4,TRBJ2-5,TGTGCCAGCAGCCCTGTAGGAGTGGAGACCCAGTACTTC,CASSPVGVETQYF
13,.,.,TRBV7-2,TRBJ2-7,TGTGCCGGCAGCGAACAAGGCCCCTACGAGCAGTACTTC,CAGSEQGPYEQYF
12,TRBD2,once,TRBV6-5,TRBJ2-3,TGTACCAGCGGGAGGGAGTCAGATACGCAGTATTTT,CTSGRESDTQYF
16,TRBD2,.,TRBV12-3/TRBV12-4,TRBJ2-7,TGTGCCAGCAGACCCTCCGGGACTAGCGTTGCCTACGAGCAGTACTTC,CASRPSGTSVAYEQYF
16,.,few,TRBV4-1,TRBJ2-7,TGCGCCAGCAGCCTTACCCGGGCCATAGCGCACCACGAGCAGTACTTC,CASSLTRAIAHHEQYF
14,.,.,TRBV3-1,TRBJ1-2,TGTGCCAGCAGCTCCCAGGGGTTGGTGATGGGCTACACCTTC,CASSSQGLVMGYTF
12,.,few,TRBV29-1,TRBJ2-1,TGCAGCGTAACAACCGTGAGATCCACGCAGTTCTTC,CSVTTVRSTQFF
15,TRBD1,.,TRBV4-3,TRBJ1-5,TGCGCCAGCAGCCAAGAAGGGACAGGGCATCAGCCCCAGCATTTT,CASSQEGTGHQPQHF
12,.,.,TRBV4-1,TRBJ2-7,TGCGCCAGCAGCCATTTAAGCGGTGAGCAGTACTTC,CASSHLSGEQYF
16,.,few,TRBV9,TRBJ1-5,TGTGCCAGCAGCGGACGGGGCGGGGGGGACAATCAGCCCCAGCATTTT,CASSGRGGGDNQPQHF
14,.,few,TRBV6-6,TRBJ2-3,TGTGCCAGCACCAGCGGAGGAGGGTCGGATACGCAGTATTTT,CASTSGGGSDTQYF
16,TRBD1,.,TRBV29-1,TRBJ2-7,TGCAGCGTTTCCCCCACCCCGGGACAGGGTTCCTACGAGCAGTACTTC,CSVSPTPGQGSYEQYF